Listed below are T cell receptor beta chains from one sample, sequenced in a study of blood T cell repertoires in COVID-19. The assay was immunoSEQ multiplex PCR, and TCRdb's table has in-frame clones only and misses some. The repertoire holds more than 150,000 clones, with roughly 80% as singletons. The sample consisted of PBMCs or T cells enriched from blood (not recorded which). These receptors were collected from a middle-aged man who had recovered from COVID-19. Both conserved end residues are part of each CDR3.

TRBV19 | CASYTVFYGYTF
TRBV9 | CASSASGSTDTQYF
TRBV7-8 | CASSEREGTNEQFF
TRBV2 | CASPSAEDNEQFF
TRBV10-3 | CAISVGQGASGYTF
TRBV20-1 | CSALDREQFF
TRBV24-1 | CATSDPRGSGNTIYF
TRBV6-5 | CASTGGPRGDSPLHF
TRBV4-3 | CASSRGTATMNTEAFF
TRBV28 | CASSLPGGFQETQYF
TRBV18 | CASSLGTGSYNEQFF
TRBV5-6 | CASSLEGAFLGSGYGYTF
TRBV5-1 | CASSYDSSGNTIYF
TRBV19 | CASSIGSQGPHF
TRBV30 | CAWSEGQVNQPQHF
TRBV7-6 | CASSRLAGNKNEQFF
TRBV14 | CASSQAGTSGEYNEQFF
TRBV10-1 | CASSASRDTQYF
TRBV4-1 | CASSQGRATSGYTGELFF
TRBV30 | CAWTVGQGALTQETQYF
TRBV5-1 | CASSLGRQENRYGYTF
TRBV3-1/TRBV3-2 | CASSQTSTGIYEQYF
TRBV7-8 | CASSLSTGITSYEQYF
TRBV6-5 | CASTQNREQFF
TRBV18 | CASSPLSGTGDSNYGYTF
TRBV19 | CASRESSYNEQFF
TRBV5-5 | CASKLRLQETQYF
TRBV6-1 | CASSDPRQAAYSYTF
TRBV11-2 | CASSRLQGTYNEQFF
TRBV5-3 | CARSYGTSGRGAGELFF
TRBV10-3 | CAISDSGYYGYTF
TRBV19 | CASSLQGVDYGYTF
TRBV29-1 | CSVNLQGTTEAFF
TRBV28 | CASSSLERGLYNEQFF
TRBV3-1/TRBV3-2 | CASSPGGREGRDNEQFF
TRBV4-1 | CASSRNRAGNTIYF
TRBV6-1 | CASSDSVGFGYTF
TRBV5-4 | CASSLVGGEQFF
TRBV6-2/TRBV6-3 | CASSGDTSYNEQFF
TRBV5-5 | CASSSTGTGVFVGYTF
TRBV7-2 | CASSRDGGSPGELFF
TRBV29-1 | CSVDGGASSYGYTF
TRBV5-6 | CASSWGTGGNQPQHF
TRBV7-8 | CASSRGEGTGFAETQYF
TRBV30 | CAWMDRGNTEAFF
TRBV19 | CASSIGSSYSSHTEAFF
TRBV4-3 | CASSPTTSGSSYEQYF
TRBV10-1 | CATSGTGIYEQFF
TRBV5-1 | CASSFGGTAEETQYF
TRBV24-1 | CATSDSQREVTDTQYF
TRBV5-4 | CASSLEGAYGYTF
TRBV28 | CASSDRGRDEKLFF
TRBV15 | CATSRDSRGLQPQHF
TRBV6-2/TRBV6-3 | CASSADMWVIPEAFF
TRBV27 | CASSSGAGEQYF
TRBV27 | CASSPALGSNQPQHF
TRBV5-6 | CASSLSQGPQFF